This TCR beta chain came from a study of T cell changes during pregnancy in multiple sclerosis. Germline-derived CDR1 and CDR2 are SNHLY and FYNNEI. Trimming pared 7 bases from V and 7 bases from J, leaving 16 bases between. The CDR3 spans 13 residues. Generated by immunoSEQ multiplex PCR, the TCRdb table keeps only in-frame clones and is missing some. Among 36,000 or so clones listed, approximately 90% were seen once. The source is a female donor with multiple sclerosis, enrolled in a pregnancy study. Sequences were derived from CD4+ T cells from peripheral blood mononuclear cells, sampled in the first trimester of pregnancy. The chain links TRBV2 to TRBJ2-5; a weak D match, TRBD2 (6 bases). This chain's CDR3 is CASTRDSMWTQYF. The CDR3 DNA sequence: TGTGCCAGCACCCGGGACTCGATGTGGACCCAGTACTTC.